The rows below give T cell receptor beta chains drawn from one sample of a study of T cells in localized non-small cell lung cancer. TCRdb keeps only in-frame clones here, not all; method: immunoSEQ multiplex PCR. The repertoire includes about 52,000 clones, more than 85% of them detected once, and about 16% sits in the top ten. Sequenced material: PBMCs, taken before any cancer treatment. The source of these receptors is a female donor with stage II lung adenocarcinoma. The CDR3 runs from the conserved cysteine through the conserved F or W. The order of the fields is J gene, V gene, CDR3 protein.

j_gene: TRBJ1-6; v_gene: TRBV5-5; CDR3aa: CASSFQGNNSPLHF
j_gene: TRBJ1-5; v_gene: TRBV28; CDR3aa: CASSPPRQGLSQPQHF
j_gene: TRBJ1-6; v_gene: TRBV5-6; CDR3aa: CASSSGTVGNSPLHF
j_gene: TRBJ1-2; v_gene: TRBV28; CDR3aa: CASRLESHRGYTF
j_gene: TRBJ1-5; v_gene: TRBV12-5; CDR3aa: CASGLGHTNQPQHF
j_gene: TRBJ1-2; v_gene: TRBV2; CDR3aa: CASSDLAVAGYTF
j_gene: TRBJ2-3; v_gene: TRBV19; CDR3aa: CASREFSGGSTDTQYF
j_gene: TRBJ1-2; v_gene: TRBV29-1; CDR3aa: CSGAQGDGYTF
j_gene: TRBJ2-5; v_gene: TRBV7-9; CDR3aa: CASSLGLAETQYF
j_gene: TRBJ2-2; v_gene: TRBV7-7; CDR3aa: CASSHEGGGLFF
j_gene: TRBJ1-1; v_gene: TRBV11-2; CDR3aa: CASSLGYNTEAFF
j_gene: TRBJ1-1; v_gene: TRBV2; CDR3aa: CASTPGRHTEAFF
j_gene: TRBJ2-3; v_gene: TRBV27; CDR3aa: CASSFGGGDTDTQYF
j_gene: TRBJ1-3; v_gene: TRBV11-2; CDR3aa: CASSSGTGGRGSGNTIYF
j_gene: TRBJ2-1; v_gene: TRBV9; CDR3aa: CASSVVAGGNNEQFF
j_gene: TRBJ1-1; v_gene: TRBV7-9; CDR3aa: CASSLEGTGTEAFF
j_gene: TRBJ1-1; v_gene: TRBV2; CDR3aa: CASSDDRGGGTEAFF
j_gene: TRBJ1-2; v_gene: TRBV5-6; CDR3aa: CASSLGAFDYGYTF
j_gene: TRBJ2-3; v_gene: TRBV2; CDR3aa: CASRVRGSSTDTQYF
j_gene: TRBJ1-1; v_gene: TRBV29-1; CDR3aa: CSVGLGTEAFF
j_gene: TRBJ1-6; v_gene: TRBV7-2; CDR3aa: CASSSLTGFSYNSPLHF
j_gene: TRBJ2-7; v_gene: TRBV29-1; CDR3aa: CSISGPSSYEQYF
j_gene: TRBJ2-3; v_gene: TRBV4-1; CDR3aa: CASSQDTPGWGTDTQYF
j_gene: TRBJ2-1; v_gene: TRBV7-9; CDR3aa: CASSLSGRGQNEQFF
j_gene: TRBJ1-1; v_gene: TRBV18; CDR3aa: CASSRGRDTEAFF
j_gene: TRBJ2-3; v_gene: TRBV5-6; CDR3aa: CASHITGNTDTQYF
j_gene: TRBJ1-5; v_gene: TRBV27; CDR3aa: CASSLSQGLSNQPQHF
j_gene: TRBJ1-2; v_gene: TRBV5-1; CDR3aa: CASSLERGPNYGYTF
j_gene: TRBJ2-6; v_gene: TRBV2; CDR3aa: CASSAGVPGANVLTF
j_gene: TRBJ2-2; v_gene: TRBV2; CDR3aa: CASSYTGELFF
j_gene: TRBJ2-2; v_gene: TRBV6-5; CDR3aa: CASRHLHPQTGELFF
j_gene: TRBJ1-2; v_gene: TRBV29-1; CDR3aa: CSVEGRGYGYTF
j_gene: TRBJ1-2; v_gene: TRBV6-5; CDR3aa: CASSYGSVDYGYTF